These 31 T cell receptor beta chains share one sample of origin, sequenced in a study of cytomegalovirus exposure and HLA in healthy donors. Primers for the PCR totalled 60 Vbeta and 13 Jbeta. Assay: immunoSEQ multiplex PCR; the TCRdb copy retains only in-frame clones and omits some. The table lists around 200,000 clones, 82% of them singletons. Sequencing input: PBMCs. These receptors were taken from a woman in her thirties or forties in good health and CMV-seronegative.

This clone was detected only once. V is TRBV9 and J is TRBJ1-1; the D is unclear. This CDR3 has 14 amino acids. Trimming shortened V by 0 bases and J by 4 bases, and 10 bases separated the two germline ends. The germline CDR1 and CDR2 sequences are SGDLS and YYNGEE. The DNA for the CDR3 is TGTGCCAGCAGCGTAGACTTGGGGAGCACTGAAGCTTTCTTT. Protein sequence: CASSVDLGSTEAFF.

This clone was seen only once. This rearrangement joins TRBV4-1 to TRBJ1-1; D not certain. Germline CDR1 reads MGHRA; CDR2 reads YSYEKL. Trimming left V 4 bases short and J 1 base short, with 13 bases between. CDR3 length equals 15 residues. CDR3 protein: CASSPSRLRNTEAFF. DNA for the CDR3: TGCGCCAGCAGCCCCTCCCGGTTACGGAACACTGAAGCTTTCTTT.

This chain connects TRBV7-2 to TRBJ1-1; no firm D call. Trimming pared 4 bases from V and 1 base from J, leaving 10 bases between. Per the germline V gene, CDR1 is SGHTA and CDR2 is FQGNSA. The CDR3 contains 14 residues. DNA of the CDR3: TGTGCCAGCAGCTCACCACCGAGGAACACTGAAGCTTTCTTT. This encodes CASSSPPRNTEAFF. The full variable domain, completed using reference TRBV7-2 and TRBJ1-1, is GAGVSQSPSNKVTEKGKDVELRCDPISGHTALYWYRQSLGQGLEFLIYFQGNSAPDKSGLPSDRFSAERTGGSVSTLTIQRTQQEDSAVYLCASSSPPRNTEAFFGQGTRLTVV.

The chain is built from TRBV15 and TRBJ1-1, with TRBD1 matching over 7 bases. There are 17 residues in the CDR3. Trimming took 1 base from V and 0 from J; bases not matched to a gene: 8. Germline V lookup: CDR1 LNHNV, CDR2 YYDKDF (reference sequence). In nucleotides, the CDR3 is TGTGCCACCAGCAGAGGAAACAGGGGTTTCATGAACACTGAAGCTTTCTTT. Its protein product is CATSRGNRGFMNTEAFF.

This chain connects TRBV5-4 to TRBJ1-2, with a weak D call TRBD1 (5 bases). The CDR3 runs to 14 residues. CDR1 SGHNT and CDR2 YYREEE come from the germline V gene (reference sequence). V was clipped by 3 bases and J by 4 bases, with 13 bases between them. The CDR3, as DNA: TGTGCCAGCAGCTCGGGAGGGGAGAGCTATGGCTACACCTTC. Amino acids: CASSSGGESYGYTF.

The chain joins TRBV13 to TRBJ2-2; D might be TRBD2 (5 bases). CDR1 PRHDT and CDR2 FYEKMQ come from the germline V gene (reference sequence). CDR3 length: 19 amino acids. The V and J ends lost 1 base and 1 base respectively, with 19 bases between them. The CDR3 DNA reads as TGTGCCAGCAGCTTAGTAGCCCTCGGGGAGTTAGGGAACACCGGGGAGCTGTTTTTT. Protein sequence: CASSLVALGELGNTGELFF.

J is TRBJ2-3 and V is TRBV19, with 8 bases matching TRBD1. The CDR3 is made up of 15 amino acids. Trimming cost V 6 bases and J 0 bases; bases outside gene matches: 5. CDR1 and CDR2 (germline): LNHDA, SQIVND (reference sequence). The DNA of the CDR3 is TGTGCCAGTAGCACAACAGGGGGTAGCACAGATACGCAGTATTTT. Protein sequence: CASSTTGGSTDTQYF.

The chain is built from TRBV9 and TRBJ2-1, with 13 bases matching TRBD2. The CDR3 length is 16 residues. V trimming: 4 bases; J trimming: 4 bases; junction bases outside the gene matches: 5. CDR1 SGDLS and CDR2 YYNGEE come from the germline V gene. This chain's CDR3 is CASSLTGLAGYNEQFF. In DNA, the CDR3 is TGTGCCAGCAGCTTGACGGGACTAGCGGGATACAATGAGCAGTTCTTC.

The chain recombines TRBV1 with TRBJ1-1; no DNA check was done on the table's D call, TRBD1. TRBV1 is deemed a pseudogene. The CDR3 runs to 17 residues. CDR3 DNA: TGCACCAGCAGCCAAGTTCCCGGGACAGGGGTGAACACTGAAGCTTTCTTT. Translating it yields CTSSQVPGTGVNTEAFF.

J is TRBJ2-7 and V is TRBV27, with TRBD1 matching over 8 bases. Germline CDR1 and CDR2: MNHEY and SMNVEV (reference sequence). V lost 3 bases and J lost 6; bases outside the gene matches: 1. The CDR3 extends over 12 amino acids. The chain's CDR3 is CASSFTGGEQYF. The CDR3 nucleotides read TGTGCCAGCAGTTTTACAGGGGGCGAGCAGTACTTC.

This clone came up a few times. This chain uses TRBV19 with TRBJ2-5; D might be TRBD1 (6 bases). Trimming cost V 4 bases and J 0 bases, with 18 bases left between them. This CDR3 comprises 17 residues. CDR1 and CDR2 (germline): LNHDA, SQIVND (reference sequence). The CDR3, as DNA: TGTGCCAGTAGTACGCGAAGGGCAGGGGAGTACCAAGAGACCCAGTACTTC. It yields the protein CASSTRRAGEYQETQYF. Full variable domain (outside the CDR3, taken from reference TRBV19 and TRBJ2-5): DGGITQSPKYLFRKEGQNVTLSCEQNLNHDAMYWYRQDPGQGLRLIYYSQIVNDFQKGDIAEGYSVSREKKESFPLTVTSAQKNPTAFYLCASSTRRAGEYQETQYFGPGTRLLVL.

This clone is medium-sized in the sample. The gene calls are TRBV6-1 and TRBJ2-7, with TRBD2 matching over 11 bases. Trimming at V came to 1 base and at J to 7 bases, leaving 6 bases not matched to a gene. The germline CDR1 and CDR2 sequences are MNHNS and SASEGT. The CDR3 sequence is 15 residues long. CDR3 sequence: CASSEDVAGGREQYF. DNA for the CDR3: TGTGCCAGCAGTGAAGACGTAGCGGGAGGGCGGGAGCAGTACTTC.

Note on this clone: Its ends do not fully match the called genes, so a read error is possible. CDR3 protein: CSSSLARGKLTDQETQYF. The CDR3, as DNA: TGTTCCAGCAGCTTAGCCAGGGGCAAGCTTACTGATCAAGAGACCCAGTACTTC. The chain has TRBV7-9 and TRBJ2-5, with D possibly matching TRBD1 (6 bases). The CDR3 extends over 18 amino acids. Germline CDR1 and CDR2: SEHNR and FQNEAQ (reference sequence).

The table lists this clone with a few counts. The chain uses TRBV28 and TRBJ1-4; D is possibly TRBD1 (5 bases). With 2 bases removed from V and 7 bases from J, the gap between germline ends came to 14 bases. There are 15 residues in the CDR3. Germline assignment: CDR1 MDHEN and CDR2 SYDVKM. The CDR3 coding sequence is TGTGCCAGCAGTTTAAGGCAACAGGAGATTGAAAAACTGTTTTTT. Its protein is CASSLRQQEIEKLFF.

This chain uses TRBV5-4 with TRBJ2-1, with D unclear. Per the germline V gene, CDR1 is SGHNT and CDR2 is YYREEE (reference sequence). The CDR3 sequence is 14 residues long. The V end was cut by 1 base, the J end by 5 bases, with 10 bases between. CDR3 in DNA: TGTGCCAGCAGCTTGCGCCTAAACGACAATGAGCAGTTCTTC. This codes for CASSLRLNDNEQFF.

In its sample, this clone was seen a few times. V gene TRBV9 combines with J gene TRBJ2-7; 8 nucleotides line up with TRBD2. The CDR3 is 14 residues long. Trimming at V came to 1 base and at J to 0 bases, leaving 0 bases not matched to a gene. Germline CDR1 is SGDLS and CDR2 is YYNGEE. The CDR3 nucleotides are TGTGCCAGCAGCGTAACTAGCGGCTCCTACGAGCAGTACTTC. Its translation: CASSVTSGSYEQYF.

This chain connects TRBV9 to TRBJ1-1; D not certain. Trimming shortened V by 0 bases and J by 1 base, and 4 bases separated the two germline ends. This CDR3 has 13 residues. Per germline, CDR1 SGDLS and CDR2 YYNGEE. In DNA, the CDR3 is TGTGCCAGCAGCGTAGACAGGAACACTGAAGCTTTCTTT. Its protein is CASSVDRNTEAFF.

The chain links TRBV5-1 to TRBJ2-7; 11 positions match TRBD1. Germline V gene data show CDR1 as SGHRS and CDR2 as YFSETQ. The CDR3 sequence is 15 residues long. V shed 3 bases, J shed 0 bases, and the junction held 2 bases outside the gene matches. The CDR3 DNA sequence: TGCGCCAGCAGCTCCGGGACAGGGGGCTCCTACGAGCAGTACTTC. Translation gives CASSSGTGGSYEQYF.

The gene calls are TRBV14 and TRBJ2-1; the D is unclear. V was clipped by 4 bases and J by 2 bases, with 15 bases between them. The CDR3 totals 16 residues. Germline V gives CDR1 SGHDN, CDR2 FVKESK. CDR3 amino acids: CASSLLGPVAYNEQFF. CDR3 nucleotides: TGTGCCAGCAGCCTCCTTGGGCCCGTTGCCTACAATGAGCAGTTCTTC.

This clone was detected only once. V and J are TRBV2 and TRBJ2-1; possibly TRBD2 for D (5 bases). V was cut by 0 bases and J by 10 bases, with 10 bases left in between. The CDR3 runs 13 residues. Germline-derived CDR1 and CDR2 are SNHLY and FYNNEI. This CDR3 reads CASSEALEAEQFF. CDR3 DNA: TGTGCCAGCAGTGAAGCGCTGGAGGCCGAGCAGTTCTTC. Variable domain in full (rest from reference TRBV2 and TRBJ2-1): EPEVTQTPSHQVTQMGQEVILRCVPISNHLYFYWYRQILGQKVEFLVSFYNNEISEKSEIFDDQFSVERPDGSNFTLKIRSTKLEDSAMYFCASSEALEAEQFFGPGTRLTVL.

V is TRBV19 and J is TRBJ2-7; a possible D gene is TRBD1 (5 bases). Looked up from germline, CDR1 is LNHDA and CDR2 is SQIVND (reference sequence). Trimming stripped 3 bases from V and 1 base from J, with 10 bases between. The CDR3 runs 14 residues. The CDR3 sequence is CASSIRQPSYEQYF. CDR3 DNA sequence: TGTGCCAGTAGTATCCGACAGCCATCCTACGAGCAGTACTTC.

V usage is TRBV7-2 and J usage is TRBJ2-5; TRBD1 might be the D (6 bases). The CDR3 runs 14 residues. The V gene's germline CDR1 is SGHTA and CDR2 FQGNSA. Trimming stripped 0 bases from V and 5 bases from J, with 10 bases between. This CDR3 is CASSLAGGKETQYF. DNA of the CDR3: TGTGCCAGCAGCTTAGCAGGGGGAAAGGAGACCCAGTACTTC. The full variable domain, with the rest looked up from reference TRBV7-2 and TRBJ2-5, is GAGVSQSPSNKVTEKGKDVELRCDPISGHTALYWYRQSLGQGLEFLIYFQGNSAPDKSGLPSDRFSAERTGGSVSTLTIQRTQQEDSAVYLCASSLAGGKETQYFGPGTRLLVL.

V usage is TRBV6-4 and J usage is TRBJ2-6; 7 bases match TRBD2. V dropped 7 bases and J dropped 2; count of bases not matched to a gene: 8. CDR1 MRHNA and CDR2 SNTAGT come from the germline V gene. This CDR3 region has 16 residues. CDR3 residues: CASKREVMAGANVLTF. In DNA form, the CDR3 reads TGTGCCAGCAAGCGGGAAGTGATGGCTGGGGCCAACGTCCTGACTTTC.

This chain joins TRBV25-1 and TRBJ2-7; the D is unclear. CDR1 MGHDK and CDR2 SYGVNS come from the germline V gene. V lost 4 bases and J lost 6, with 10 bases in between. This CDR3 has 12 amino acids. The CDR3 nucleotides are TGTGCCAGCAGTGGAAATACTCGCGAGCAGTACTTC. Protein: CASSGNTREQYF.

The chain has TRBV19 and TRBJ2-7, with D perhaps matching TRBD1 (6 bases). The CDR3 totals 15 residues. Germline V lookup: CDR1 LNHDA, CDR2 SQIVND (reference sequence). V dropped 7 bases and J dropped 4 bases, with 20 bases sitting between them. CDR3 sequence reads: CASTLTGTGMYEQYF. The CDR3 DNA is TGTGCCAGTACCCTAACGGGAACAGGGATGTACGAGCAGTACTTC.

The chain carries TRBV7-3 and TRBJ2-5, with D tentatively TRBD1 (6 bases). V was trimmed by 4 bases and J by 0 bases, leaving 21 bases between them. The CDR3 is 18 residues long. CDR1 SGHTA and CDR2 FQGTGA come from the germline V gene. CDR3 nucleotides: TGTGCCAGCAGCTCTATGGGTGGGGGACAAGACGACCAAGAGACCCAGTACTTC. Translation: CASSSMGGGQDDQETQYF.

This clone was observed a handful of times. This chain connects TRBV6-5 to TRBJ1-2; a possible D gene is TRBD1 (6 bases). From germline, CDR1 is MNHEY and CDR2 SVGAGI. With 4 bases removed from V and 12 bases from J, the gap between germline ends came to 18 bases. This CDR3 is 13 amino acids long. The CDR3 sequence: CASSSPGRGSNTF. Here the CDR3 DNA reads TGTGCCAGCAGTTCCCCGGGGAGGGGGTCGAACACCTTC.

The genes are TRBV5-1 and TRBJ2-1; weak D call: TRBD1 (7 bases). CDR3 length: 14 residues. Germline CDR1 and CDR2: SGHRS and YFSETQ. V lost 0 bases and J lost 11, with 15 bases in between. As DNA, the CDR3 is TGCGCCAGCAGCTTGGGGGGGGACAGACCCAAGCAGTTCTTC. Its translation: CASSLGGDRPKQFF.

The chain carries TRBV10-3 and TRBJ2-7, with 9 bases that match TRBD1. Germline V gene data show CDR1 as ENHRY and CDR2 as SYGVKD. CDR3 size: 15 residues. J lost 4 bases, V lost 6 bases, and 10 bases had no gene match. CDR3 protein: CAIRSSTGGDYEQYF. The CDR3 nucleotides read TGTGCCATCAGGTCCTCAACAGGGGGCGATTACGAGCAGTACTTC.

This clone was recorded a few times. The chain employs TRBV2 and TRBJ1-2, with TRBD1 matching over 9 bases. V was clipped by 2 bases and J by 4 bases; unmatched bases: 8. Germline V lookup: CDR1 SNHLY, CDR2 FYNNEI. The CDR3 covers 16 residues. CDR3 bases: TGTGCCAGCAGTGAAACAGGGACAGGGCGACGCTATGGCTACACCTTC. Translation: CASSETGTGRRYGYTF.

The table lists this clone with a few counts. This chain connects TRBV19 to TRBJ2-7, with 8 bases aligning to TRBD1. Germline CDR1 is LNHDA and CDR2 is SQIVND (reference sequence). The CDR3 consists of 16 residues. J lost 2 bases, V lost 3 bases, and 9 bases had no gene match. The CDR3 reads CASSIRGQGRAYEQYF. The CDR3 coding sequence is TGTGCCAGTAGTATCCGTGGACAGGGAAGGGCCTACGAGCAGTACTTC.